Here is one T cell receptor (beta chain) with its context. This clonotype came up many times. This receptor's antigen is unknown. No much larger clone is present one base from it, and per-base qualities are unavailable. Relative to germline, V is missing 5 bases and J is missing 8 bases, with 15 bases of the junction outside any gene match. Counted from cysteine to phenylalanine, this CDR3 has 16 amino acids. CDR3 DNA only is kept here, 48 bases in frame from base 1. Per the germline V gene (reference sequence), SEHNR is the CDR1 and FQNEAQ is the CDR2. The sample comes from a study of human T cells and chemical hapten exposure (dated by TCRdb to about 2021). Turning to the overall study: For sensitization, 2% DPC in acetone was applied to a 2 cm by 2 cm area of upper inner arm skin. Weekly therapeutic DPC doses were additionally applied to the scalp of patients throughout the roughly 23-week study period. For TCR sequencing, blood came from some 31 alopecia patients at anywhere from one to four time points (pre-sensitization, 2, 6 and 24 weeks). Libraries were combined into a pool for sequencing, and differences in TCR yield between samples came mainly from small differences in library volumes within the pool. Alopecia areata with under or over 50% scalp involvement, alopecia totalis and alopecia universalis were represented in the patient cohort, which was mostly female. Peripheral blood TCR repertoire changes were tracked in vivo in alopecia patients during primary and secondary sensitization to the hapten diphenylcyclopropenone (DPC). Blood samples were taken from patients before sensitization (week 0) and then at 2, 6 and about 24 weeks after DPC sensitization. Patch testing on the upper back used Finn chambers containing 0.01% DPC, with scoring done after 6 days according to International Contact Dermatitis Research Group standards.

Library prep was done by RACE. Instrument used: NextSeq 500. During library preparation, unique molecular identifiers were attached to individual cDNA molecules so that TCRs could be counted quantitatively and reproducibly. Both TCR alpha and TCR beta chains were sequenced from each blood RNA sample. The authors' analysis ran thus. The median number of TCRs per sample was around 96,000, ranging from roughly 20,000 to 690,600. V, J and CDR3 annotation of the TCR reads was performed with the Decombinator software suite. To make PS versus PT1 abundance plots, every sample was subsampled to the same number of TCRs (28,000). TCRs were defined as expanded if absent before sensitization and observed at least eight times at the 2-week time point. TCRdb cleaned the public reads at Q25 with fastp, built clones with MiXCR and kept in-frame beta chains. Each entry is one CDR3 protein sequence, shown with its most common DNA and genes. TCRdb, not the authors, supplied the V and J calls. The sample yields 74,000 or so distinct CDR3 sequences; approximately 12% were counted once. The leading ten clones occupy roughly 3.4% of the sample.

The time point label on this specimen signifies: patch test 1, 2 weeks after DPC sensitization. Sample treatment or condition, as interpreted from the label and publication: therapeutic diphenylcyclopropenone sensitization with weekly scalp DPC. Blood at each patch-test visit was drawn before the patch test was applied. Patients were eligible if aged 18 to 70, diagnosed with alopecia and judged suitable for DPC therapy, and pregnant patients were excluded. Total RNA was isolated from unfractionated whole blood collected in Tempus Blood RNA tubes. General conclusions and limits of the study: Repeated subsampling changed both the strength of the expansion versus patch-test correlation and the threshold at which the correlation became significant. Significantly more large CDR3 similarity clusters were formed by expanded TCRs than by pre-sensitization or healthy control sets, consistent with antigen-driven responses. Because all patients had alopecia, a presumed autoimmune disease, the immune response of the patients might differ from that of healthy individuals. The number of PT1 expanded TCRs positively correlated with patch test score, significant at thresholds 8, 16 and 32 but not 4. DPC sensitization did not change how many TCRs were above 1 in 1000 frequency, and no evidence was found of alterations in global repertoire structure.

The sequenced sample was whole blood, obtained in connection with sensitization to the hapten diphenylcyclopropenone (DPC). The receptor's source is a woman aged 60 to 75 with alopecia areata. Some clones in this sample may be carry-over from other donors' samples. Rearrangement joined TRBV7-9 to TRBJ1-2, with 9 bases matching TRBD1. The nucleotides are TGTGCCAGCAGCCCCCGCCGGGACAGGGTGAGAGGAGGCTACACCTTC. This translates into CASSPRRDRVRGGYTF.